Listed below are T cell receptor beta chains from one sample, sequenced in a study of neurological immune-mediated disorders. From the 5' RACE reads, TCRdb called clonotypes with MiXCR, one entry per CDR3 protein. The sample holds 87,000 or so distinct CDR3 sequences, roughly 3.2% seen once. Sequencing was performed on PBMCs. Receptors were obtained from a woman between 45 and 65 years old with multiple sclerosis. Both conserved end residues are part of each CDR3. Each record gives: J gene, D gene, clone size, V gene, CDR3 DNA, CDR3 protein. A D gene is named only where the DNA matches it firmly. The size entry is marked missing in some rows and otherwise reads once, few, many or a size class.

>TRBJ2-1|NA|many|TRBV20-1
TGCAGTGCTAACGGGGGCTTCTCCTACAATGAGCAGTTCTTC
CSANGGFSYNEQFF
>TRBJ1-5|NA|many|TRBV20-1
TGCAGTGCTAGGATGCACGTGGGTCAGCCCCAGCATTTT
CSARMHVGQPQHF
>TRBJ2-5|TRBD1|many|TRBV11-2
TGTGCCAGCAGCTTAGATACAGGGGGCTGGCAGACCCAGTACTTC
CASSLDTGGWQTQYF
>TRBJ1-2|NA|many|TRBV10-2
TGCGCCAGCAGCGAACCAGATCGGTATGGCTACACCTTC
CASSEPDRYGYTF
>TRBJ1-1|NA|many|TRBV4-3
TGCGCCAGCAGCCAAGATGGGGTGAACACTGAAGCTTTCTTT
CASSQDGVNTEAFF
>TRBJ1-2|TRBD1|few|TRBV18
TGTGCCAGCTCTCCCGGGACAGGGCGGGACTATGGCTACACCTTC
CASSPGTGRDYGYTF
>TRBJ1-5|NA|many|TRBV20-1
TGCAGTACTGGACAGAATAATCAGCCCCAGCATTTT
CSTGQNNQPQHF
>TRBJ2-1|NA|few|TRBV5-1
TGCGCCAGCAGCTTGGGAGGGTCCGGCTCCTACAATGAGCAGTTCTTC
CASSLGGSGSYNEQFF
>TRBJ2-2|TRBD2|few|TRBV20-1
TGCAGTGCTAGAGGATTCAGAGCGGGGGGGCATAAGGCCGGGGAGCTGTTTTTT
CSARGFRAGGHKAGELFF
>TRBJ1-6|NA|many|TRBV15
TGTGCCACCAGCAGAGATGGGGTAACTGGACCCCTCCACTTT
CATSRDGVTGPLHF
>TRBJ2-7|NA|many|TRBV20-1
TGCAGTGCCCCCTTACAGGGCTACGAGCAGTACTTC
CSAPLQGYEQYF
>TRBJ1-5|NA|many|TRBV7-2
TGTGCCAGCAGCTTCGGGGGAATCAATCAGCCCCAGCATTTT
CASSFGGINQPQHF
>TRBJ2-6|NA|many|TRBV5-1
TGCGCCAGCACCGACTCTGGGGCCAACGTCCTGACTTTC
CASTDSGANVLTF
>TRBJ2-6|NA|few|TRBV4-1
TGCGCCAGCAGCAGAAACTTCGTTTCTGGGAGCTCTGGGGCCAACGTCCTGACTTTC
CASSRNFVSGSSGANVLTF
>TRBJ2-5|TRBD1|few|TRBV7-9
TGTGCCAGCAGCAAAACAGGGGTGGAAGAGACCCAGTACTTC
CASSKTGVEETQYF
>TRBJ1-6|TRBD1|NA|TRBV7-8
TGTGCCAGCAGCCCACGCGCCGGGACAGGAGATAATTCAACCCTCAACTTT
CASSPRAGTGDNSTLNF
>TRBJ2-3|TRBD2|many|TRBV6-6
TGTGCCAGCAGTTCTAGCGGGGGGGCTCCAGATACGCAGTATTTT
CASSSSGGAPDTQYF
>TRBJ2-2|NA|many|TRBV5-1
TGCGCCAGCAGCTTTAGGACAGTGAACACCGGGGAGCTGTTTTTT
CASSFRTVNTGELFF
>TRBJ2-5|NA|many|TRBV4-3
TGCGCCAGCAGCCAAGATCTGTGGGAGACCCAGTACTTC
CASSQDLWETQYF
>TRBJ1-2|NA|many|TRBV7-2
TGTGCCAGCAGCCTCTTCGGCTGGGAGGGATCCTATGGCTACACCTTC
CASSLFGWEGSYGYTF
>TRBJ2-1|NA|many|TRBV27
TGTGCCAGCAGTCGCCTCCAGGGTACTAATGAGCAGTTCTTC
CASSRLQGTNEQFF
>TRBJ1-1|TRBD1|many|TRBV6-5
TGTGCCAGCACCCAGGGGGGGCTGGGCACTGAAGCTTTCTTT
CASTQGGLGTEAFF
>TRBJ1-5|NA|many|TRBV5-4
TGTGCCAGCAGTGTGGGGGCGAGCAATCAGCCCCAGCATTTT
CASSVGASNQPQHF
>TRBJ1-1|NA|many|TRBV20-1
TGCAGTGCAAGTTCCCCTCTGAACACTGAAGCTTTCTTT
CSASSPLNTEAFF
>TRBJ2-1|NA|many|TRBV28
TGTGCCAGAAATGAGCAGTTCTTC
CARNEQFF
>TRBJ2-1|NA|many|TRBV5-1
TGCGCCAGCAGCTTGAGTTTGCAGTCCTACAATGAGCAGTTCTTC
CASSLSLQSYNEQFF
>TRBJ2-1|NA|many|TRBV20-1
TGCAGTGCTAGGCAGCCGGGGGCTGGTGAGCAGTTCTTC
CSARQPGAGEQFF
>TRBJ1-1|TRBD1|many|TRBV5-1
TGCGCCAGCAGCCTGCTCCAGGGGGCGGACACTGAAGCTTTCTTT
CASSLLQGADTEAFF
>TRBJ2-1|NA|NA|TRBV9
TGTGCCAGTGGGCGGATATATGAGCAGTTCTTC
CASGRIYEQFF
>TRBJ2-3|NA|many|TRBV7-8
TGTGCCAGCAGCTTAGGTCTAATCCGCCGAGGAAACCTGGATACGCAGTATTTT
CASSLGLIRRGNLDTQYF
>TRBJ2-3|TRBD1|many|TRBV5-1
TGCGCCAGCAGCTTGGTGGCAGGGGGCGACGATACGCAGTATTTT
CASSLVAGGDDTQYF
>TRBJ2-2|TRBD1|NA|TRBV7-8
TGTGCCAGCACCCAAACAGGGGGCGAATGGCGGACCGGGGAGCTGTTTTTT
CASTQTGGEWRTGELFF
>TRBJ2-7|NA|NA|TRBV6-2/TRBV6-3
TGTGCCAGCAGGTGGAAGACCTACGAGCAGTACTTC
CASRWKTYEQYF
>TRBJ1-2|NA|many|TRBV20-1
TGCAGTGCTAGGGACGACAGGCCCCAGAGAGGCTACACCTTC
CSARDDRPQRGYTF
>TRBJ2-2|NA|many|TRBV9
TGTGCCAGCAGCGTAGGCGTGGGGGCCGTCACCGGGGAGCTGTTTTTT
CASSVGVGAVTGELFF
>TRBJ1-5|TRBD1|many|TRBV10-3
TGTGCCATCAGTGCTGACAGGGCTAATCAGCCCCAGCATTTT
CAISADRANQPQHF
>TRBJ2-7|NA|few|TRBV12-3/TRBV12-4
TGTGCCAGCAGGTTCCAGGGGGGCGGGGAGCAGTACTTC
CASRFQGGGEQYF
>TRBJ2-1|TRBD2|NA|TRBV20-1
TGCAGTGCTAGTAGCGGGGGAGGGGGTGAGCAGTTCTTC
CSASSGGGGEQFF
>TRBJ2-3|TRBD2|many|TRBV20-1
TGCAGTGCTAGGCTAGCGGGTGAAGGAGATACGCAGTATTTT
CSARLAGEGDTQYF
>TRBJ1-2|NA|many|TRBV20-1
TGCAGTGCTAGTATGGGGCCCCTTTTTGGCTACACCTTC
CSASMGPLFGYTF
>TRBJ1-6|TRBD1|many|TRBV4-3
TGCGCCAGCAGCCAAGATAACAGGGGGAATTCACCCCTCCACTTT
CASSQDNRGNSPLHF
>TRBJ1-5|NA|many|TRBV10-3
TGTGCCATCAGTGAGGAGGCAGAAAATCAGCCCCAGCATTTT
CAISEEAENQPQHF
>TRBJ2-1|TRBD1|many|TRBV6-2/TRBV6-3
TGTGCCGCTAAAGAGGGGACAGGGGCGGCTGAGCAGTTCTTC
CAAKEGTGAAEQFF
>TRBJ2-3|NA|many|TRBV20-1
TGCAGTGCCGCGGTGAACACAGATACGCAGTATTTT
CSAAVNTDTQYF
>TRBJ2-7|TRBD1|many|TRBV10-3
TGTGCCATCAGTGGCGGGACAGGGTCGGGAAACTACGAGCAGTACTTC
CAISGGTGSGNYEQYF
>TRBJ1-1|NA|many|TRBV9
TGTGCCAGCAGCGGTGCGGCAGGGCTGAGCACTGAAGCTTTCTTT
CASSGAAGLSTEAFF
>TRBJ1-1|NA|many|TRBV29-1
TGCAGCGTTGAAGAAAACATGAACACTGAAGCTTTCTTT
CSVEENMNTEAFF
>TRBJ2-1|NA|many|TRBV5-1
TGCGCCAGCAGCTTGGTTGGACCAGATTCCTACAATGAGCAGTTCTTC
CASSLVGPDSYNEQFF
>TRBJ2-3|NA|many|TRBV6-4
TGTGCCAGCAGTGACAGAGTGACAGATACGCAGTATTTT
CASSDRVTDTQYF
>TRBJ2-7|NA|many|TRBV5-5
TGTGCCAGCAGCCCCGTGGGGGGCTACGAGCAGTACTTC
CASSPVGGYEQYF